The entry below describes one TCR beta chain. Authors' methods: How many nucleated cells were present was estimated from reference gene primer amplification. The table came from immunoSEQ multiplex PCR; TCRdb's copy has only in-frame clones and leaves some out. V and J calls and clone size are given by that table; D and trimming were obtained from the DNA. The data hold 86,000 or so clones, with about four fifths observed a single time. This entry is derived from a study of blood T cell repertoires in COVID-19. Study summary: T cells, B-cell-depleted T cells, or PBMCs supplied cDNA or gDNA.

The V and J ends lost 2 bases and 6 bases, in that order; junction bases with no gene match: 12. The length of the CDR3 is 16 residues. Germline assignment: CDR1 SGHRS and CDR2 YFSETQ. The clonotype was recovered from a woman of 80 years or more with acute or convalescent COVID-19. Sequenced: peripheral blood. The chain couples TRBV5-1 to TRBJ2-7, with 9 bases matching TRBD1. For the CDR3, the DNA is TGCGCCAGCAGCTTAGGGGGACAGGGTATATTCTCCGAGCAGTACTTC. It specifies CASSLGGQGIFSEQYF. Full variable domain (outside the CDR3, taken from reference TRBV5-1 and TRBJ2-7): KAGVTQTPRYLIKTRGQQVTLSCSPISGHRSVSWYQQTPGQGLQFLFEYFSETQRNKGNFPGRFSGRQFSNSRSEMNVSTLELGDSALYLCASSLGGQGIFSEQYFGPGTRLTVT.